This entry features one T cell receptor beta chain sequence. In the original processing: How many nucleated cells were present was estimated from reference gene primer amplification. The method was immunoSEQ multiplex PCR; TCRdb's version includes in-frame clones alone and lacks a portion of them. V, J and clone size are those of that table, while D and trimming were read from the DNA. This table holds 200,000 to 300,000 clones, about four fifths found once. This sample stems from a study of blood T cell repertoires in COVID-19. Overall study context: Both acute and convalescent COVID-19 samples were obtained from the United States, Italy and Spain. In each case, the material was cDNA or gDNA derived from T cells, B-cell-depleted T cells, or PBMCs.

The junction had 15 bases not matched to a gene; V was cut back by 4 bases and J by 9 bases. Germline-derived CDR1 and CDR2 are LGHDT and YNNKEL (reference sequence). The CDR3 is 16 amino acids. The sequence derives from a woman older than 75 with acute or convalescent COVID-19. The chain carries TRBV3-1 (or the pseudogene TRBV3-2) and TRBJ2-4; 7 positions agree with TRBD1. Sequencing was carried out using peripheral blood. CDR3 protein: CASSRAGTEAWGIQYF. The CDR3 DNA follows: TGTGCCAGCAGCCGAGCCGGGACAGAGGCCTGGGGCATTCAGTACTTC.